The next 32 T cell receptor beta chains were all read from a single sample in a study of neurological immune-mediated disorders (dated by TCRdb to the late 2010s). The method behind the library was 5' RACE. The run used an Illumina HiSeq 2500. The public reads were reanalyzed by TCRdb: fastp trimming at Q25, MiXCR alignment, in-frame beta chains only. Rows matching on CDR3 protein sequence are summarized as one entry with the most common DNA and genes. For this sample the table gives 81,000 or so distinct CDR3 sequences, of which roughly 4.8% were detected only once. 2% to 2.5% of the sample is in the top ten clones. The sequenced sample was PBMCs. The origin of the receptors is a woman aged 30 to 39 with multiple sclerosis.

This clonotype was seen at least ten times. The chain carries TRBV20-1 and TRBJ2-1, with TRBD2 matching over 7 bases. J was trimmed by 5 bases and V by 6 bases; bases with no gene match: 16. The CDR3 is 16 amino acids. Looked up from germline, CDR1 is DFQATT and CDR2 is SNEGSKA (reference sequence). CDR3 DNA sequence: TGCAGTGCCCCCATGCGACTAGCAAAAGGGGACAATGAGCAGTTCTTC. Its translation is CSAPMRLAKGDNEQFF.

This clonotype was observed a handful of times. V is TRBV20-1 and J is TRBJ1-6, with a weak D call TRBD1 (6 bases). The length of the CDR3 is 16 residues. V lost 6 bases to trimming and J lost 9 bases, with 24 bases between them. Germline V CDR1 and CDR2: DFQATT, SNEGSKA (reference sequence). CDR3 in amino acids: CSAAQGLGTGGSPLHF. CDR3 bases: TGCAGTGCGGCCCAGGGGCTTGGGACCGGAGGTTCACCCCTCCACTTT.

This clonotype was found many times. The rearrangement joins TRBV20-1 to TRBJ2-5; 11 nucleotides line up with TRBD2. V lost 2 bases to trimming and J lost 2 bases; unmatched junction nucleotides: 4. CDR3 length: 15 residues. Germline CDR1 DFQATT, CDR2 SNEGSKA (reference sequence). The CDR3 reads CSARNSGGAQETQYF. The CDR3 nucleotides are TGCAGTGCTAGAAATAGCGGGGGGGCGCAAGAGACCCAGTACTTC.

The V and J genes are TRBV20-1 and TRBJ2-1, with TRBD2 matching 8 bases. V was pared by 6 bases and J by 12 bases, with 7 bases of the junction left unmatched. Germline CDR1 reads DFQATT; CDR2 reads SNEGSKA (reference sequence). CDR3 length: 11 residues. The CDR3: CSAYGGGRQFF. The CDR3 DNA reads TGCAGTGCCTACGGGGGGGGTCGGCAGTTCTTC.

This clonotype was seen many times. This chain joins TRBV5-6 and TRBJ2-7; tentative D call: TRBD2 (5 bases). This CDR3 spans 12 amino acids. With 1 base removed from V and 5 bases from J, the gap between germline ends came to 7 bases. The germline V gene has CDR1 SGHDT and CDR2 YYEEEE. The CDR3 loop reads CASSLSGNEQYV. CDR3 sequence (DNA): TGTGCCAGCAGCTTGTCGGGGAACGAGCAGTACGTC.

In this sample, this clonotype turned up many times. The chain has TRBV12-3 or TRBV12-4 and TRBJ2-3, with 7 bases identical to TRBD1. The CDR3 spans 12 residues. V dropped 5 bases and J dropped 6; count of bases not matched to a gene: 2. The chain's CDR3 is CASSTGVDTQYF. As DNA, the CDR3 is TGTGCCAGCAGTACAGGGGTTGATACGCAGTATTTT.

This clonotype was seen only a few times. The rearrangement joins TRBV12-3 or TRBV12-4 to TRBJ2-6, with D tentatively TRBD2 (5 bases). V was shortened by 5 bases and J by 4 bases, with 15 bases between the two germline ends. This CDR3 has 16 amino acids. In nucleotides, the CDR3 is TGTGCCAGCAGTCCTTTAACTAGTTCCGGGGCCAACGTCCTGACTTTC. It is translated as CASSPLTSSGANVLTF.

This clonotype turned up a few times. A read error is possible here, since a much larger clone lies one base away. The CDR3 reads CASSPEGDQHQHF. CDR3 nucleotides: TGTGCCAGCAGCCCCGAGGGGGATCAGCACCAGCATTTT. This chain uses TRBV6-6 with TRBJ1-5, with D maybe TRBD1 (6 bases). The CDR3 loop spans 13 amino acids. The germline CDR1 and CDR2 sequences are MNHNY and SVGAGI (reference sequence).

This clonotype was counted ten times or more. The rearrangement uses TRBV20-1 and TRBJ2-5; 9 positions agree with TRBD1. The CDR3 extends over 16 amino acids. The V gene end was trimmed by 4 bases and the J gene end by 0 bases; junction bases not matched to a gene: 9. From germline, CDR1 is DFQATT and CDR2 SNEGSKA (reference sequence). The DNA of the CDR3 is TGCAGTGCTACGAAGTACCGGGACAGGGACCAAGAGACCCAGTACTTC. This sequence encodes CSATKYRDRDQETQYF.

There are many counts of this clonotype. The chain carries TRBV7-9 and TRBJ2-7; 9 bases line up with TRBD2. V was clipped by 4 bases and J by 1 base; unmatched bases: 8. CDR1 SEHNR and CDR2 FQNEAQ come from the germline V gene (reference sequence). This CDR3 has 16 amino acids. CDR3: CASSYLMAGGSYEQYF. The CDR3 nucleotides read TGTGCCAGCAGCTATCTCATGGCGGGAGGGTCCTACGAGCAGTACTTC.

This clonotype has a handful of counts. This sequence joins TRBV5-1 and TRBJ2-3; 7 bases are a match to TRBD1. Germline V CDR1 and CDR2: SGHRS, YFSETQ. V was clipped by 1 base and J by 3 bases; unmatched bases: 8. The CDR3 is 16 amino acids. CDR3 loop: CASSLNRGKVTDTQYF. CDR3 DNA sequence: TGCGCCAGCAGCTTGAACAGGGGTAAAGTAACAGATACGCAGTATTTT.

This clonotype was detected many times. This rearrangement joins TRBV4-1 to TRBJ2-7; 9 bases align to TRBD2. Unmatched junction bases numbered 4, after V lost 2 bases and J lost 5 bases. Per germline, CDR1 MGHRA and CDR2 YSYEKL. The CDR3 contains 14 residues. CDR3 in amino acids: CASSQLAGSHEQYF. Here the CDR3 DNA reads TGCGCCAGCAGCCAACTAGCGGGAAGCCACGAGCAGTACTTC.

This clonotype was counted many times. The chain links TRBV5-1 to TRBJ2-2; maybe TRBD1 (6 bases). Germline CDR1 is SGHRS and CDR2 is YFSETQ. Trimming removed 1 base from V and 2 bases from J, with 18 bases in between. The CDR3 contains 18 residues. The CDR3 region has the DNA TGCGCCAGCAGCTTGAGAAATCGAGACAGGATCAACACCGGGGAGCTGTTTTTT. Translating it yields CASSLRNRDRINTGELFF.

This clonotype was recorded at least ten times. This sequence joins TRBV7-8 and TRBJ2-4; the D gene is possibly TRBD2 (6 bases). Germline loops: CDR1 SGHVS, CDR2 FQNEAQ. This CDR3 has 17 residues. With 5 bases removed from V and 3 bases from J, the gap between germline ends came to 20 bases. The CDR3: CASSPAVGGGGKNIQYF. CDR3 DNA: TGTGCCAGCAGCCCCGCCGTGGGGGGAGGCGGCAAAAACATTCAGTACTTC.

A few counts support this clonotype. The CDR3 DNA reads TGTGCCAGCTCACCACCTTCACGGATGTATGGAGATACGCAGTATTTT. Translated, it gives CASSPPSRMYGDTQYF. The rearrangement links TRBV18 to TRBJ2-3; D remains unclear. V lost 0 bases to trimming and J lost 5 bases, with 15 bases between them. Germline V gives CDR1 KGHSH, CDR2 LQKENI. CDR3 length equals 16 residues.

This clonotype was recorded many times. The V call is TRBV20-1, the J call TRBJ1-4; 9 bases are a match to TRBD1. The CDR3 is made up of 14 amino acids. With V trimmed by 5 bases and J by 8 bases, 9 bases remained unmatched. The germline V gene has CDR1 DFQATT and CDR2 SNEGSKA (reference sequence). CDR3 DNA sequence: TGCAGTGCTGCCCGGACAGGGGTAAAGGAAAAACTGTTTTTT. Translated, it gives CSAARTGVKEKLFF.

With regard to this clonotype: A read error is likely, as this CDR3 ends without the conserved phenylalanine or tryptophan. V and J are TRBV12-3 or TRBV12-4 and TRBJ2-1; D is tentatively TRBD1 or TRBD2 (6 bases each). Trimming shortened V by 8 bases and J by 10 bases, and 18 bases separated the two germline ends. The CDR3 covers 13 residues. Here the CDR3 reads CASSIGGPGEQFC. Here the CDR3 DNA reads TGTGCCAGCTCTATAGGGGGGCCGGGAGAGCAGTTCTGC.

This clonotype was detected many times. The DNA for the CDR3 is TGCAGTGCTATCCCCGCGGGGGGCGGGTACGAGCAGTACTTC. Protein: CSAIPAGGGYEQYF. The rearrangement links TRBV20-1 to TRBJ2-7; TRBD2 matches 8 bases. Germline loops: CDR1 DFQATT, CDR2 SNEGSKA (reference sequence). CDR3 size: 14 residues. After removal of 4 bases from V and 4 bases from J, the junction contained 9 bases not matched to a gene.

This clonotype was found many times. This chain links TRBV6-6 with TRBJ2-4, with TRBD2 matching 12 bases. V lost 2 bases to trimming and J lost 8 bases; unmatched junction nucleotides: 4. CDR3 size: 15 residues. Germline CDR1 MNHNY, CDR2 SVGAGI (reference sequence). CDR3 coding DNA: TGTGCCAGCAGTTACGGTCGACTAGCGGGAGACATTCAGTACTTC. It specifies CASSYGRLAGDIQYF.

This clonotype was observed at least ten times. The CDR3 region has the DNA TGCGCCAGCAGCGACGGGACACGATCTGGAAACACCATATATTTT. Translated: CASSDGTRSGNTIYF. The chain is built from TRBV5-1 and TRBJ1-3; maybe TRBD1 (6 bases). This CDR3 contains 15 residues. Trimming cost V 4 bases and J 1 base, with 12 bases left between them. Germline V gene data show CDR1 as SGHRS and CDR2 as YFSETQ.

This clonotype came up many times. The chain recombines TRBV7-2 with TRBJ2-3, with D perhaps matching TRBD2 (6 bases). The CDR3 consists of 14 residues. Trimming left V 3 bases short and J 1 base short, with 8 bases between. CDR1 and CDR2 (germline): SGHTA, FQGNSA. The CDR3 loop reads CASSFRLGTDTQYF. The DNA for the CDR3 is TGTGCCAGCAGCTTTAGACTAGGCACAGATACGCAGTATTTT.

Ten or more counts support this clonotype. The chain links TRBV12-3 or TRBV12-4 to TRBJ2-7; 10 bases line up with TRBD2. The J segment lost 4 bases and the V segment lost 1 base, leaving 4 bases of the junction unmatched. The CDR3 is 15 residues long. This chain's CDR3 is CASSLGLAGAYEQYF. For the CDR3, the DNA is TGTGCCAGCAGTTTAGGTCTAGCGGGAGCTTACGAGCAGTACTTC.

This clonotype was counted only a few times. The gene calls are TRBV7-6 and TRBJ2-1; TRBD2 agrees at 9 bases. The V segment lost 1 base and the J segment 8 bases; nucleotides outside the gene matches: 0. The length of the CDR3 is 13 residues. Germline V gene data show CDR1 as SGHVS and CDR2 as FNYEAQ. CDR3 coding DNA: TGTGCCAGCAGCTTAGTAGCGGGGGATGAGCAGTTCTTC. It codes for CASSLVAGDEQFF.

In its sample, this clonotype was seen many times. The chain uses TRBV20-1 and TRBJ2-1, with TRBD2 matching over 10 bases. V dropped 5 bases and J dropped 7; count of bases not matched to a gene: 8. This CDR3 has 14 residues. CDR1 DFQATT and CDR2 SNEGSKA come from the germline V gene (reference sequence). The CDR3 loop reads CSAPGTSDLNEQFF. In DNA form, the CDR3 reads TGCAGTGCTCCCGGGACTAGCGACTTGAATGAGCAGTTCTTC.

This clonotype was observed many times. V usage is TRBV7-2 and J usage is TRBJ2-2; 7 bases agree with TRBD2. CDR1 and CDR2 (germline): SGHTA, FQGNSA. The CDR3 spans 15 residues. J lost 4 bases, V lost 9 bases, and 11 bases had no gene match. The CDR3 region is CARPLTGGITGELFF. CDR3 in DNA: TGTGCCAGACCGCTCACGGGGGGTATCACCGGGGAGCTGTTTTTT.

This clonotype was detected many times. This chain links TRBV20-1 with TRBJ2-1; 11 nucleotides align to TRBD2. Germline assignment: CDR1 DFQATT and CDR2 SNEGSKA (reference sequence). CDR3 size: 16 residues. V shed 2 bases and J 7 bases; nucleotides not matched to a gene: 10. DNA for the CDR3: TGCAGTGCTAGATGGACGACTAGCGGGAACAAAAATGAGCAGTTCTTC. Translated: CSARWTTSGNKNEQFF.

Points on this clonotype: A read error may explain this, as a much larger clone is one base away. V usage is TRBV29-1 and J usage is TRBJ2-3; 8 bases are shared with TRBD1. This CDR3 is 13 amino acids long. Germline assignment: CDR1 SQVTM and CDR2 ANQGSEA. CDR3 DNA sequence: TGCAGCGTTCTACAGGGGGGCCCAGATAAGCAGTATTTT. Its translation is CSVLQGGPDKQYF.

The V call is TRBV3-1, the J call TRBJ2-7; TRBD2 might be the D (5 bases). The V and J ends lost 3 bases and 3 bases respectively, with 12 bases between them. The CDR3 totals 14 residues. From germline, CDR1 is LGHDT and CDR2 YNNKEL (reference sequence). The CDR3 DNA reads TGTGCCAGCAGCCAGAGCGGTAACTTCTACGAGCAGTACTTC. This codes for CASSQSGNFYEQYF.

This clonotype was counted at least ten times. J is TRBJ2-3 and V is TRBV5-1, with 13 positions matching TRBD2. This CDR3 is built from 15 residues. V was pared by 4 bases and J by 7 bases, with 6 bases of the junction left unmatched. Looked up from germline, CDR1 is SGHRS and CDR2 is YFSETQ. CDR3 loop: CASSPTSGGAHTQYF. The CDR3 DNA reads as TGCGCCAGCAGCCCTACTAGCGGGGGGGCCCATACGCAGTATTTT. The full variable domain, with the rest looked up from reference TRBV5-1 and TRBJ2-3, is KAGVTQTPRYLIKTRGQQVTLSCSPISGHRSVSWYQQTPGQGLQFLFEYFSETQRNKGNFPGRFSGRQFSNSRSEMNVSTLELGDSALYLCASSPTSGGAHTQYFGPGTRLTVL.

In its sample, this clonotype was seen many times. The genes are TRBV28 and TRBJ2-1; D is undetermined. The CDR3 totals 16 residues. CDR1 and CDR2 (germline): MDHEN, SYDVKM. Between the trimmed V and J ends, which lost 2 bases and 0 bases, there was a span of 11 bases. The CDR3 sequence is CASSLRRMGSYNEQFF. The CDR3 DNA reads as TGTGCCAGCAGTTTACGGCGGATGGGCTCCTACAATGAGCAGTTCTTC.

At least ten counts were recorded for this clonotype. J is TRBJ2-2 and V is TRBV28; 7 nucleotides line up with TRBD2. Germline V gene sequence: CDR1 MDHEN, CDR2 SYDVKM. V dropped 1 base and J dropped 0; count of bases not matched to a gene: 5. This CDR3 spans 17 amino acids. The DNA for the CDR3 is TGTGCCAGCAGTTTATCCGTAGGACTAGCGAACACCGGGGAGCTGTTTTTT. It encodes CASSLSVGLANTGELFF.

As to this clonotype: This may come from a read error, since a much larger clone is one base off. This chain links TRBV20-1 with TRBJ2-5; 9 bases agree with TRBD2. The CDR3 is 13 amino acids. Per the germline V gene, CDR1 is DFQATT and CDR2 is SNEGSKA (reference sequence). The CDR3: CSAQTSGQGTQYF. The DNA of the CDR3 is TGCAGTGCCCAGACTAGCGGACAAGGGACCCAGTACTTC.